Included here is one TCR beta chain sequence, with context. With 6 bases clipped from V and 1 base from J, the junction kept 5 bases outside the gene matches. This CDR3 contains 15 residues. Germline CDR1 SNHLY, CDR2 FYNNEI. This specimen belongs to a study of blood T cell repertoires in COVID-19. As processed by the authors: Nucleated cell counts were estimated from reference gene primer amplification. Method: immunoSEQ multiplex PCR; TCRdb's copy keeps in-frame clones and lacks some. The D gene and trimming were derived from the DNA, and the V and J assignments and clone size from that table. The sample holds around 53,000 clones, 77% seen once.

The material sequenced was peripheral blood. The chain links TRBV2 to TRBJ2-4, with 8 bases aligning to TRBD2. The receptor comes from a man aged 70-80 years with active or convalescent COVID-19. The CDR3 here is CASSGQRGAKNIQYF. CDR3 coding DNA: TGTGCCAGCAGCGGACAGCGGGGGGCCAAAAACATTCAGTACTTC.